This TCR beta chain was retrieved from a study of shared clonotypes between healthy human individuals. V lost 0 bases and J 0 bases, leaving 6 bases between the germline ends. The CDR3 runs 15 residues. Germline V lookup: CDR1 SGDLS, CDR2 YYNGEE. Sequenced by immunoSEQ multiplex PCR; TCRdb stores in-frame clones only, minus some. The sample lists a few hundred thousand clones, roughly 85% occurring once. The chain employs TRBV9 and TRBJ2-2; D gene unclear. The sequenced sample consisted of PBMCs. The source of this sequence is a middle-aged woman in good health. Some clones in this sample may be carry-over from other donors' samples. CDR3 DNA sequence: TGTGCCAGCAGCGTAGGGTCGACGAACACCGGGGAGCTGTTTTTT. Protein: CASSVGSTNTGELFF.